This T cell receptor beta chain was captured in a study of CD8 T cells in Susac syndrome. The RNA, about 0.45 to 1 ug, was put through reverse transcription using random hexamers. TCRdb re-called the immunoSEQ multiplex PCR reads with MiXCR, one entry per CDR3 protein. The sample holds about 180,000 distinct CDR3 sequences; about 95% are singletons and the top ten take around 0.095%. Looked up from germline, CDR1 is DFQATT and CDR2 is SNEGSKA (reference sequence). Trimming took 5 bases from V and 0 from J, leaving 14 bases between them. CDR3 length equals 15 residues. The sequence derives from a human donor with Susac syndrome. Input material: CD4+ T cells from PBMCs. The V gene is TRBV20-1, the J gene TRBJ1-5, with D perhaps TRBD1 (5 bases). Here the CDR3 DNA reads TGCAGTGCTCCCACGCTAGGGGATAGCAATCAGCCCCAGCATTTT. Translated: CSAPTLGDSNQPQHF.